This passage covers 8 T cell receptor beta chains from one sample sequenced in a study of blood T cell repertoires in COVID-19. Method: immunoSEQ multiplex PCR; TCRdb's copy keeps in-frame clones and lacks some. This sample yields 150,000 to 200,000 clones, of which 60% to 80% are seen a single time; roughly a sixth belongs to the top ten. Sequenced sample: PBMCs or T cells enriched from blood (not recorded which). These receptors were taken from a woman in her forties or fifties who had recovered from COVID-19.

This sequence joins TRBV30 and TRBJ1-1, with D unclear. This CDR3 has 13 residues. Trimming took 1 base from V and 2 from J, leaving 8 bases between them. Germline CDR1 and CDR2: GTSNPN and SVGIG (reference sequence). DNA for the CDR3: TGTGCCTGGAGTGAGTCAGGCAACACTGAAGCTTTCTTT. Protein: CAWSESGNTEAFF. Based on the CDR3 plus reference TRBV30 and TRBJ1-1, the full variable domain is SQTIHQWPATLVQPVGSPLSLECTVEGTSNPNLYWYRQAAGRGLQLLFYSVGIGQISSEVPQNLSASRPQDRQFILSSKKLLLSDSGFYLCAWSESGNTEAFFGQGTRLTVV.

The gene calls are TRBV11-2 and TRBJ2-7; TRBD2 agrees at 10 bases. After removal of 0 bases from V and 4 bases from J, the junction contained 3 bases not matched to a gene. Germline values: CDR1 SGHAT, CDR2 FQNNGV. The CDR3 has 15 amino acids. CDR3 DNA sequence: TGTGCCAGCAGCTTAGAAGCGGGAGGGCCATACGAGCAGTACTTC. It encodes CASSLEAGGPYEQYF.

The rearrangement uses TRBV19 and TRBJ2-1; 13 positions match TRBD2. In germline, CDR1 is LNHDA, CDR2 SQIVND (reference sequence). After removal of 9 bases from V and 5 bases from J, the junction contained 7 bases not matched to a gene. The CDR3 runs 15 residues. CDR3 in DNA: TGTGCCAGCAGAAAAGGGACTAGCGGGAACAATGAGCAGTTCTTC. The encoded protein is CASRKGTSGNNEQFF.

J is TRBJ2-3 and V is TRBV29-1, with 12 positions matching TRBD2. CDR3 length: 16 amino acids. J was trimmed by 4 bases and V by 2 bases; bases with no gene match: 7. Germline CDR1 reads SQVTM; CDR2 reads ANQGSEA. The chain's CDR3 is CSVEPWTSGKSDTQYF. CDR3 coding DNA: TGCAGCGTTGAACCCTGGACTAGCGGGAAATCAGATACGCAGTATTTT.

CDR3 sequence (DNA): TGTGCCAGCACCCAATGGGATAGCGGGAGTACAGATACGCAGTATTTT. Residues: CASTQWDSGSTDTQYF. The V and J genes are TRBV9 and TRBJ2-3; 9 nucleotides agree with TRBD2. The CDR3 totals 16 residues. Germline CDR1 SGDLS, CDR2 YYNGEE. The trim removed 6 bases at V and 3 bases at J, leaving 11 bases unmatched.

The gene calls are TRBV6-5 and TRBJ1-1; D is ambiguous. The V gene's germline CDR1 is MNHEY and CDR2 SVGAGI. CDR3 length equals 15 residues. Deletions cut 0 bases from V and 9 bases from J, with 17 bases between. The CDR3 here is CASSYSPGGILKAFF. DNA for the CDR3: TGTGCCAGCAGTTACTCCCCGGGAGGTATTCTGAAAGCTTTCTTT.

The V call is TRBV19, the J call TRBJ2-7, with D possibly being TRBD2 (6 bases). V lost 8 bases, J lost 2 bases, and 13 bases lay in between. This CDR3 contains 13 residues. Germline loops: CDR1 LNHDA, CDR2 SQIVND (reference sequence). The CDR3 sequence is CASSGRGPYEQYF. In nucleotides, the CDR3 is TGTGCCAGTTCCGGGCGGGGTCCCTACGAGCAGTACTTC. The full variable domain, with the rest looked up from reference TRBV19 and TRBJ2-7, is DGGITQSPKYLFRKEGQNVTLSCEQNLNHDAMYWYRQDPGQGLRLIYYSQIVNDFQKGDIAEGYSVSREKKESFPLTVTSAQKNPTAFYLCASSGRGPYEQYFGPGTRLTVT.

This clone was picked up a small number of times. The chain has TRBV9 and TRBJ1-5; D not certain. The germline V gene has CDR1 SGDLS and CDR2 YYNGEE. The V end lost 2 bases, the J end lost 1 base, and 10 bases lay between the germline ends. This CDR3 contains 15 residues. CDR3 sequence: CASSVGSLSNQPQHF. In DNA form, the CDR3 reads TGTGCCAGCAGCGTGGGCAGTTTAAGCAATCAGCCCCAGCATTTT.